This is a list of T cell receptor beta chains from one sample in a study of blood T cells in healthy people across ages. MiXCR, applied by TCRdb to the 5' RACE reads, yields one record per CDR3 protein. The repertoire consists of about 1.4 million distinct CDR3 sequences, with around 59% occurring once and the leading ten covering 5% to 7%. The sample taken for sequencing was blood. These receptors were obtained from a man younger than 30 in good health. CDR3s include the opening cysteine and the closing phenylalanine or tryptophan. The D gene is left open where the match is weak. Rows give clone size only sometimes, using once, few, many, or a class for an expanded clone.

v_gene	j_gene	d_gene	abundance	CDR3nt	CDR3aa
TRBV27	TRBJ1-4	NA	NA	TGTGCCAGCAGTCAACAGGGAACTGAAAAACTGTTTTTT	CASSQQGTEKLFF
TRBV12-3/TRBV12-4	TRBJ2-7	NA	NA	TGTGCCAGCAGTCAGACCCGGAGGGGAGACTACGAGCAGTACTTC	CASSQTRRGDYEQYF
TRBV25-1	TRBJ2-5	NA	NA	TGTGCCAGCAGTGTGTTAGAGACCCAGTACTTC	CASSVLETQYF
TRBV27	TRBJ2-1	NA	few	TGTGCCAGCGGACGCAAGGGCTATGAGCAGTTCTTC	CASGRKGYEQFF
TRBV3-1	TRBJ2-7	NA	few	TGTGCCAGCAGCCCTTCCTTGGCAGGAAGCTCCTACGAGCAGTACTTC	CASSPSLAGSSYEQYF
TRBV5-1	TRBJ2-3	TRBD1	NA	TGCGCCAGCAGCTCAAAAATCGGACAGGGGGCTTCGATCTGGTCAGATACGCAGTATTTT	CASSSKIGQGASIWSDTQYF
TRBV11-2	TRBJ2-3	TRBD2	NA	TGTGCCACCGGGCGGGGGGTTACAGATACGCAGTATTTT	CATGRGVTDTQYF
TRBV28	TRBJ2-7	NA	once	TGTGCCAGCAGTTGTGGTACGGGTTACGAGCAGTACTTC	CASSCGTGYEQYF
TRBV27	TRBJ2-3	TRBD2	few	TGTGCCAGCTGCTCCACTAGCGTCACAGATACGCAGTATTTT	CASCSTSVTDTQYF
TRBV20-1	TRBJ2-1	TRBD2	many	TGCAGTGCTCAACCTAGCGGCCTTTACAATGAGCAGTTCTTC	CSAQPSGLYNEQFF
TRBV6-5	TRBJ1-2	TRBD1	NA	TGTGCCAGCAGTTACGGGACAGGAATCGGCTACACCTTC	CASSYGTGIGYTF
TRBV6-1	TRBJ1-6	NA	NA	TGTGCCAGCAGTTTGGTTCTCTATAATTCACCCCTCCACTTT	CASSLVLYNSPLHF
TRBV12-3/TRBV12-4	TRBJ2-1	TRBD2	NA	TGTGCCAGCAGTTTAGTCCTAGCGGGAGATGAGCAGTTCTTC	CASSLVLAGDEQFF
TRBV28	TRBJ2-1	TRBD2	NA	TGTGCCAGCAGTTTTCGGGGGGTCTACAATGAGCAGTTCTTC	CASSFRGVYNEQFF
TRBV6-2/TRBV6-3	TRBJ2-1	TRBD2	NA	TGTGCCAGCAGTTACGGGACTAGCGGGAGACTAGATGAGCAGTTCTTC	CASSYGTSGRLDEQFF
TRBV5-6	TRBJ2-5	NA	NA	TGTGCCAGCAGCTTGGTCGGCCAGGGAGAAGAGACCCAGTACTTC	CASSLVGQGEETQYF
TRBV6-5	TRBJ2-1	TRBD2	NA	TGTGCCGGGGGACTAGCGGGAGGGTACGAGCAGTTCTTC	CAGGLAGGYEQFF
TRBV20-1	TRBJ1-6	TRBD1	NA	TGCAGTGCTAGAGATGCGAGGACAGGGGAGAATTCACCCCTCCACTTT	CSARDARTGENSPLHF
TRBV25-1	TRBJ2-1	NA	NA	TGTGCCAGCAGTGCCCAGCGGAGATCCTACAATGAGCAGTTCTTC	CASSAQRRSYNEQFF
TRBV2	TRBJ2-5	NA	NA	TGTGCCAGCAGGGGGGAGGTGACCTACCCCCAAGAGACCCAGTACTTC	CASRGEVTYPQETQYF
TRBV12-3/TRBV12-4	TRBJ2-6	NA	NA	TGTGCCAGCACCAGAACCCTCTCTGGGGCCAACGTCCTGACTTTC	CASTRTLSGANVLTF
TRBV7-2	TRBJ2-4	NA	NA	TGTGCCAGCAGCTTAGGTGTACAGAACATTCAGTACTTC	CASSLGVQNIQYF
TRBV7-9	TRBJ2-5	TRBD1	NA	TGTGCCAGCAGCTTGGGGACAGTAATAAAGGAGACCCAGTACTTC	CASSLGTVIKETQYF
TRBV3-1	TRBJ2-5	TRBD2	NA	TGTGCCAGCAGCCCCGGAATGGGACTAGCGGGAGTTTGGAGGGAGACCCAGTACTTC	CASSPGMGLAGVWRETQYF
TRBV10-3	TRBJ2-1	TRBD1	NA	TGTGCCTCCCGACCCGACAGGGGTAATGAGCAGTTCTTC	CASRPDRGNEQFF
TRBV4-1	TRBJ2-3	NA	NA	TGCGCCAGCAGCCAAGGGAGGAGAGACACAGATACGCAGTATTTT	CASSQGRRDTDTQYF
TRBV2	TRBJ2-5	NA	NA	TGTGCCAGCAGTGATTTCATTGGGGACTTCCCCTTAGAGCAGTACTTC	CASSDFIGDFPLEQYF
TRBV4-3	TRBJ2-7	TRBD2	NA	TGCGCCAGCAGCCAAGATTCCCTAGCGGGGGGGCTTTTAAATGAGCAGTACTTC	CASSQDSLAGGLLNEQYF
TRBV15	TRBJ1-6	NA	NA	TGTGCCTCTTCTCAGCATAATTCACCCCTCCACTTT	CASSQHNSPLHF
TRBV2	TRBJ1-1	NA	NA	TGTGCCAGCACGTCGGTTCTGGGAGCTTTCTTT	CASTSVLGAFF
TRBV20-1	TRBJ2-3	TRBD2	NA	TGCAGTGCTCTTGGGACTAGCGGGAGCCCCAATACGCAGTATTTT	CSALGTSGSPNTQYF
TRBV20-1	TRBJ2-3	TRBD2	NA	TGCAGTGCAGATCTAGCGGGGGGGCCGGGGAACACAGATACGCAGTATTTT	CSADLAGGPGNTDTQYF
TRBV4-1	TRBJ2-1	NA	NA	TGCGCCAGCAGCCTCCAAGGGACCCACAATGAGCAGTTCTTC	CASSLQGTHNEQFF
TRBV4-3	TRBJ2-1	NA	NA	TGCGCCAGCAGCCAAGATCCGAGGGGTCGGGATGAGCAGTTCTTC	CASSQDPRGRDEQFF
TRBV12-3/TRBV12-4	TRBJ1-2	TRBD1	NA	TGTGCCAGCAGTTTCCTTGGTGAGGGGGCGCGCGGCTACACCTTC	CASSFLGEGARGYTF
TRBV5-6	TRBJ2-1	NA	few	TGTGCCAGCAGCGGAGGCTTTTCGGGACATGAGCAGTTCTTC	CASSGGFSGHEQFF
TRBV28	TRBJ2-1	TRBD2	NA	TGTGCCAGCAGTAGCGGGGGCCCCAGAGATGAGCAGTTCTTC	CASSSGGPRDEQFF
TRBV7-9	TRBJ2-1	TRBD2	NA	TGTGCCAGCAGCAAAGACCTAGCGGGAGGGCCCGATGAGCAGTTCTTC	CASSKDLAGGPDEQFF